The rows below give T cell receptor beta chains drawn from one sample of a study of CD8 T cells in ankylosing spondylitis. TCRdb redid the calling of the 5' RACE reads with MiXCR, one entry per CDR3 protein. Of some 800,000 distinct CDR3 sequences in the sample, about an eighth were seen once. Sequencing was performed on blood, either unsorted or a sorted T cell fraction (not recorded which). All receptors derive from a male donor with ankylosing spondylitis. Each CDR3 is given without its conserved first and last residue. Fields, in order: V gene, clone size, CDR3 protein. Expanded clones are given a class, and other clones once, few, many or no size at all.

v_call: TRBV4-2
clone_size: NA
cdr3_aa: ASSQVSGELF

v_call: TRBV20-1
clone_size: NA
cdr3_aa: SARVVGTGPDNEQF

v_call: TRBV4-3
clone_size: NA
cdr3_aa: ASSQGLVVDTQY

v_call: TRBV7-2
clone_size: few
cdr3_aa: ASSPGSTSGY

v_call: TRBV18
clone_size: NA
cdr3_aa: ASSLNGQNPGNTIY

v_call: TRBV20-1
clone_size: NA
cdr3_aa: SARAPAITYEQY

v_call: TRBV20-1
clone_size: few
cdr3_aa: SARARERDPYEQY

v_call: TRBV4-3
clone_size: NA
cdr3_aa: ASSQEPTRGVEQY

v_call: TRBV7-2
clone_size: NA
cdr3_aa: ASSLRDYSYEQY

v_call: TRBV29-1
clone_size: many
cdr3_aa: SVDDGTYYEQY

v_call: TRBV5-6
clone_size: many
cdr3_aa: ASTGLYTYGYT

v_call: TRBV5-8
clone_size: NA
cdr3_aa: ASSLAPPGSTEAF

v_call: TRBV20-1
clone_size: few
cdr3_aa: SAIDPSGEGQETQY

v_call: TRBV18
clone_size: NA
cdr3_aa: ASSPDTLTAQH

v_call: TRBV2
clone_size: few
cdr3_aa: ASSTDRGRGGYT

v_call: TRBV5-1
clone_size: NA
cdr3_aa: ASSLGSDNTDTQY

v_call: TRBV12-3/TRBV12-4
clone_size: NA
cdr3_aa: ASSLGLAGVF

v_call: TRBV28
clone_size: few
cdr3_aa: ASSSILEKLF

v_call: TRBV7-2
clone_size: few
cdr3_aa: ASSQQGAYGEAF

v_call: TRBV5-1
clone_size: many
cdr3_aa: ASAGGRSNSPLH

v_call: TRBV27
clone_size: many
cdr3_aa: ASSQGTALDSPLH

v_call: TRBV12-3/TRBV12-4
clone_size: NA
cdr3_aa: ASSLNGREYEQF

v_call: TRBV29-1
clone_size: NA
cdr3_aa: SVDRGLGNTGELF

v_call: TRBV6-5
clone_size: few
cdr3_aa: ASTRGAEAF

v_call: TRBV4-3
clone_size: few
cdr3_aa: ASSQDFLGGEGTEAF

v_call: TRBV5-1
clone_size: few
cdr3_aa: ASSLGPTNNYEQY

v_call: TRBV9
clone_size: NA
cdr3_aa: ASSVGGQKHNEQF

v_call: TRBV6-1
clone_size: few
cdr3_aa: ASSTHVVNTEAF

v_call: TRBV29-1
clone_size: NA
cdr3_aa: SAMRRGTDTQY

v_call: TRBV24-1
clone_size: NA
cdr3_aa: ATSVAGGDTQY

v_call: TRBV7-2
clone_size: NA
cdr3_aa: ASHISRAYNEQF

v_call: TRBV7-2
clone_size: NA
cdr3_aa: ASSLGTTKNIQY

v_call: TRBV5-1
clone_size: many
cdr3_aa: ASSFLPGVWEKLF

v_call: TRBV7-8
clone_size: NA
cdr3_aa: ASSSWTGNSPLH

v_call: TRBV6-5
clone_size: once
cdr3_aa: ASSYSVRRTDTQY

v_call: TRBV20-1
clone_size: few
cdr3_aa: SAIPGQDYEQY

v_call: TRBV20-1
clone_size: NA
cdr3_aa: SARPWTSGVRLYEQY

v_call: TRBV3-1
clone_size: NA
cdr3_aa: ASSQRPSGRSDNEQF

v_call: TRBV7-9
clone_size: few
cdr3_aa: ASSLMNTIY

v_call: TRBV6-2/TRBV6-3
clone_size: NA
cdr3_aa: ASTPDGNSPLH

v_call: TRBV10-3
clone_size: NA
cdr3_aa: AIRGTEGNEQF

v_call: TRBV20-1
clone_size: few
cdr3_aa: SARSQGAAYEQY

v_call: TRBV29-1
clone_size: few
cdr3_aa: SVGKAGGQY